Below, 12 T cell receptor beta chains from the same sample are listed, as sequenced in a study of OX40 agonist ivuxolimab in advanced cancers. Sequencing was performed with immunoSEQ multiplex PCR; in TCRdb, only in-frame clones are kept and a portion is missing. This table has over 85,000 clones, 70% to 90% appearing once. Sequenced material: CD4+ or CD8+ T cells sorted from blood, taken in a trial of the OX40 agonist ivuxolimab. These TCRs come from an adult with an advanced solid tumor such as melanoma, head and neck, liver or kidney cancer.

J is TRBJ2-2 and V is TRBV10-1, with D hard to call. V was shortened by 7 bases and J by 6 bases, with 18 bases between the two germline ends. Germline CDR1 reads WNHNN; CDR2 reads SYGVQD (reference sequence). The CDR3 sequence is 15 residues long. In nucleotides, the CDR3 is TGCGCCAGCACCCCGGAGTTGGGTTACGCCGGGGAGCTGTTTTTT. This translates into CASTPELGYAGELFF.

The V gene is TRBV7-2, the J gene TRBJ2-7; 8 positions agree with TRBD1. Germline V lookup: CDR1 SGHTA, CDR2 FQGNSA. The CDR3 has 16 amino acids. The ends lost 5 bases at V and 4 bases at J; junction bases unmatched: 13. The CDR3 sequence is CASSLGPTGGGYEQYF. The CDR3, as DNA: TGTGCCAGCAGCCTTGGCCCCACAGGGGGTGGGTACGAGCAGTACTTC.

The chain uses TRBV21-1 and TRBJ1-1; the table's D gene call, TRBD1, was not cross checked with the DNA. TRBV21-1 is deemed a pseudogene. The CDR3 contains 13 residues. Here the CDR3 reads CASSKAPGDEAFF. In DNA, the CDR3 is TGTGCCAGCAGCAAAGCCCCAGGGGATGAAGCTTTCTTT.

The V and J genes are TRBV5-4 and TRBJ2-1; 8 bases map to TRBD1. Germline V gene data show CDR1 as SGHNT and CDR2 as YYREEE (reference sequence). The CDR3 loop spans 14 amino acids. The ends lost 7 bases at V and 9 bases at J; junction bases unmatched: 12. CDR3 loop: CASSTPGQVAEQFF. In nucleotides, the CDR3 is TGTGCCAGCTCCACTCCGGGACAGGTAGCTGAGCAGTTCTTC. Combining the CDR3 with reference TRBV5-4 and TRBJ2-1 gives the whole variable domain ETGVTQSPTHLIKTRGQQVTLRCSSQSGHNTVSWYQQALGQGPQFIFQYYREEENGRGNFPPRFSGLQFPNYSSELNVNALELDDSALYLCASSTPGQVAEQFFGPGTRLTVL.

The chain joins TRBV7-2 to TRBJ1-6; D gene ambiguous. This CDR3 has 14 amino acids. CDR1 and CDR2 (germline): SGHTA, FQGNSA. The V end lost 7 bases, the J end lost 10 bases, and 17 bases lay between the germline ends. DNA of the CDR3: TGTGCCAGCACCAAACGGTCTTTTGGGTCACCCCTCCACTTT. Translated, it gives CASTKRSFGSPLHF.

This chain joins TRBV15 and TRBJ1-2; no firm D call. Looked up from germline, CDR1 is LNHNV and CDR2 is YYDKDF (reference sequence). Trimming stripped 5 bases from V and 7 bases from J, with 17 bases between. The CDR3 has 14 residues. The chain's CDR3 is CATSGLTKGIGYTF. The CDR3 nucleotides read TGTGCCACCAGCGGACTCACAAAGGGAATTGGCTACACCTTC. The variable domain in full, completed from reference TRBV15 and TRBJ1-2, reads DAMVIQNPRYQVTQFGKPVTLSCSQTLNHNVMYWYQQKSSQAPKLLFHYYDKDFNNEADTPDNFQSRRPNTSFCFLDIRSPGLGDTAMYLCATSGLTKGIGYTFGSGTRLTVV.

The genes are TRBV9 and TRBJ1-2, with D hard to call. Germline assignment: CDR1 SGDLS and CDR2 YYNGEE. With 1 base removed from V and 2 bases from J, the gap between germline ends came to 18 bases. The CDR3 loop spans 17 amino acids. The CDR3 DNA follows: TGTGCCAGCAGCGTAACCTCGGGGTCGGGTGGAAACTATGGCTACACCTTC. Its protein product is CASSVTSGSGGNYGYTF.

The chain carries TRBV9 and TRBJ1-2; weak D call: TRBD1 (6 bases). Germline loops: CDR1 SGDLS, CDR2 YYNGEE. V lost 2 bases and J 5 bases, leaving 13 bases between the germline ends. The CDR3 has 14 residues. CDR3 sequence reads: CASSVVDSPYGYTF. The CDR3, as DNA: TGTGCCAGCAGCGTGGTGGACAGTCCGTATGGCTACACCTTC.

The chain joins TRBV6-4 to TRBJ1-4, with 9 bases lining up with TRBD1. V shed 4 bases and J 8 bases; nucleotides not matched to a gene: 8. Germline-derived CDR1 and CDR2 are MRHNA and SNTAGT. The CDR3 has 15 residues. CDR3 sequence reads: CASSVTGGLGEKLFF. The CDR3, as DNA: TGTGCCAGCAGTGTCACAGGGGGCTTAGGGGAAAAACTGTTTTTT.

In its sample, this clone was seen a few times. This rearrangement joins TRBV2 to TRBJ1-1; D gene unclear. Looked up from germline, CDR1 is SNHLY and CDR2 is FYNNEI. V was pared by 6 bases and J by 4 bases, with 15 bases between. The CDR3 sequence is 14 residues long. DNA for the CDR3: TGTGCCAGCAGCAACAGCCCAGCCGGCACTGAAGCTTTCTTT. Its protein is CASSNSPAGTEAFF.

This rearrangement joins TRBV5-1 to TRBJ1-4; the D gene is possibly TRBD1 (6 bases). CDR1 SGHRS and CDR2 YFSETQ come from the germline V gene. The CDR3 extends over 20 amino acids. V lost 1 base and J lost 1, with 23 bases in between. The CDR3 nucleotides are TGCGCCAGCAGCTTGACAGGGACCAAGGGGGGTCGTCGAACTAATGAAAAACTGTTTTTT. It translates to CASSLTGTKGGRRTNEKLFF.

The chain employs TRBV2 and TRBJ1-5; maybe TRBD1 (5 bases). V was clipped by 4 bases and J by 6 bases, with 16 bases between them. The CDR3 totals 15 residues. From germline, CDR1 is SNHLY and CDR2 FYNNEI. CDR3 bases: TGTGCCAGCAGTGGTTTCAGGGAGGAGAGTCAGCCCCAGCATTTT. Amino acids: CASSGFREESQPQHF.